This record looks at one T cell receptor (beta chain) sequence and its context. Its cognate antigen is unknown. This record comes from a study of blood T cells in healthy people across ages. Notes on the study in general: Researchers said unsorted PBMCs prevented a conclusive naive versus antigen-experienced comparison. Older age coincided with a roughly linear decline in TCR beta diversity per million T cells. Investigators treated diversity estimates from one million T cells as underestimates. TCR beta diversity tracked closely with naive T cell percentage.

Primers used in a second PCR of roughly 6 to 12 cycles were a sample-barcoded 5' primer and a J-beta primer mix. MiXCR, run by TCRdb on the 5' RACE reads, gives a single entry per CDR3 protein. There are about 970,000 distinct CDR3 sequences in the sample; about 53% occur only once, and over 20% lies in the top ten. V was shortened by 6 bases and J by 10 bases, with 19 bases between the two germline ends. The germline gives CDR1 SGHTA, CDR2 FQGNSA. The CDR3 runs to 13 residues. This chain connects TRBV7-2 to TRBJ2-7; D is possibly TRBD2 (6 bases). The clonotype originates from a woman aged 55-69 years in good health. The sequenced material came from blood. The CDR3 loop is CASSGGAKNVQYF. Here the CDR3 DNA reads TGTGCCAGCAGTGGAGGGGCCAAAAACGTTCAGTACTTC.